This T cell receptor beta chain was identified in a study of blood T cell repertoires in COVID-19. In its sample, this clone was seen once. In germline, CDR1 is SGHAT, CDR2 FQNNGV. J gave up 2 bases and V 6 bases, and 7 bases lay outside the gene matches. This CDR3 spans 17 amino acids. The method was immunoSEQ multiplex PCR; TCRdb's version includes in-frame clones alone and lacks a portion of them. Of 100,000 to 150,000 clones in the sample, roughly four fifths are singletons; the top ten hold 12%. The sample taken for sequencing was peripheral blood. V usage is TRBV11-2 and J usage is TRBJ2-1; 13 bases are shared with TRBD2. The sequence came from a man in his sixties with acute or convalescent COVID-19. CDR3 sequence (DNA): TGTGCCAGCAGTTCTGGACTAGCGGGAGTGGCCTACAATGAGCAGTTCTTC. It specifies CASSSGLAGVAYNEQFF.